One T cell receptor beta chain is described in this entry. The sample originates from a study of blood T cell repertoires in COVID-19. In the study overall: There were acute and convalescent COVID-19 samples, and they came from the United States, Italy and Spain. PBMCs, B-cell-depleted T cells, or T cells provided the cDNA or gDNA that made up the material.

Seattle participants joined during active infection and were tracked over time. Using immunoSEQ multiplex PCR, the repertoire was profiled, and TCRdb retains in-frame clones only, with some absent. The sample holds some 19,000 clones, over 75% seen once. This TCR was sampled from a man in his 70s with COVID-19, enrolled during active disease. Sequenced: peripheral blood.

The CDR3 sequence is CAGANTGGEGPQHF. CDR3 sequence (DNA): TGTGCCGGAGCAAATACCGGGGGGGAGGGGCCCCAGCATTTT. The rearrangement uses TRBV6-5 and TRBJ1-5, with D maybe TRBD1 (5 bases). Looked up from germline, CDR1 is MNHEY and CDR2 is SVGAGI. The CDR3 contains 14 residues. V lost 11 bases and J lost 9, with 23 bases in between.